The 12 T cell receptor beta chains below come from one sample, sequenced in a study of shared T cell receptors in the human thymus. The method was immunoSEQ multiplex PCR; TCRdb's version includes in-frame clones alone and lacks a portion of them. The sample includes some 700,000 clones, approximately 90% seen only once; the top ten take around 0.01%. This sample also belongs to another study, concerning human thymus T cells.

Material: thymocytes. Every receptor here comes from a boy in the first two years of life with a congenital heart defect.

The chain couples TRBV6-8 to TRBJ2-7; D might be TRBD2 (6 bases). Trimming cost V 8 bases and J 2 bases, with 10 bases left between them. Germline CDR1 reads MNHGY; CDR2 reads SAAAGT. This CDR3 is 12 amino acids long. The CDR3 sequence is CASGGSPYEQYF. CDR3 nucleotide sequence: TGTGCCAGCGGAGGGTCCCCCTACGAGCAGTACTTC.

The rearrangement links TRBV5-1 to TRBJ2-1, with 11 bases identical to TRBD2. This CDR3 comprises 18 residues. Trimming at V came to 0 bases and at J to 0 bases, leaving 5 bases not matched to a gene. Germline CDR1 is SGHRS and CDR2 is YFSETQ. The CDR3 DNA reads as TGCGCCAGCAGCTTGGAGACTAGCGGGACTACCTCCTACAATGAGCAGTTCTTC. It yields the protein CASSLETSGTTSYNEQFF.

The CDR3 region is CASSLWWESSYNEQFF. Written as DNA, the CDR3 is TGTGCCAGCAGTTTGTGGTGGGAGAGCTCCTACAATGAGCAGTTCTTC. The V call is TRBV27, the J call TRBJ2-1; possibly TRBD2 for D (5 bases). Trimming stripped 3 bases from V and 0 bases from J, with 12 bases between. The germline CDR1 and CDR2 sequences are MNHEY and SMNVEV (reference sequence). The CDR3 loop spans 16 amino acids.

CDR3 sequence: CASSSKAGEDEQYF. CDR3 DNA sequence: TGTGCCAGCAGCTCAAAAGCGGGAGAAGACGAGCAGTACTTC. The chain uses TRBV7-8 and TRBJ2-7, with 8 nucleotides matching TRBD2. CDR1 and CDR2 from the germline V gene are SGHVS and FQNEAQ. The CDR3 contains 14 residues. V lost 4 bases, J lost 5 bases, and 7 bases stayed unmatched.

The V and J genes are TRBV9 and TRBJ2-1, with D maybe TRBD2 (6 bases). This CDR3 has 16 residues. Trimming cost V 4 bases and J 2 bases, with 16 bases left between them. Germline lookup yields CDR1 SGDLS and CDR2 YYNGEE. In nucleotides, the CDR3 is TGTGCCAGCAGCCCCCGGACTAAGGGTGCCTACAATGAGCAGTTCTTC. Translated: CASSPRTKGAYNEQFF.

CDR3 region: CASGLVEDQPQHF. Written as DNA, the CDR3 is TGTGCTAGTGGTTTGGTTGAGGATCAGCCCCAGCATTTT. The chain uses TRBV12-5 and TRBJ1-5; D is undetermined. In germline, CDR1 is LGHNT, CDR2 FRNRAP. The CDR3 totals 13 residues. V was clipped by 0 bases and J by 5 bases, with 5 bases between them. The full variable domain, its missing parts supplied by reference TRBV12-5 and TRBJ1-5, is DARVTQTPRHKVTEMGQEVTMRCQPILGHNTVFWYRQTMMQGLELLAYFRNRAPLDDSGMPKDRFSAEMPDATLATLKIQPSEPRDSAVYFCASGLVEDQPQHFGDGTRLSIL.

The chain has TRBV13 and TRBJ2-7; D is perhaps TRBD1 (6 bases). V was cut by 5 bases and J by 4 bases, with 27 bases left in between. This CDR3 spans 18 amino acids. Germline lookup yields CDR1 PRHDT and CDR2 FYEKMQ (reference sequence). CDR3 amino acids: CASSLLPTQGERGYEQYF. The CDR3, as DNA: TGTGCCAGCAGCCTCCTCCCCACACAGGGTGAAAGGGGATACGAGCAGTACTTC.

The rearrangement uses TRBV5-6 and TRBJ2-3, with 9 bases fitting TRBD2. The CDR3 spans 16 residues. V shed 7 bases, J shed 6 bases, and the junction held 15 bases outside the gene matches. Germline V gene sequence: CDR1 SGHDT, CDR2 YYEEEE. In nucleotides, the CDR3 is TGTGCCAGCGCCCAGCGGGTACGGGCGGGGGGGGATACGCAGTATTTT. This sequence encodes CASAQRVRAGGDTQYF.

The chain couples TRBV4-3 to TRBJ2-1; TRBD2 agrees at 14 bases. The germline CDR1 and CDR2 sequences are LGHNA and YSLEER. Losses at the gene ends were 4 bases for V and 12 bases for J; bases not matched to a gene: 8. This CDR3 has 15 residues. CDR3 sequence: CASSLSGTSGRRQFF. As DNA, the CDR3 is TGCGCCAGCAGCCTTTCCGGGACTAGCGGGAGAAGGCAGTTCTTC.

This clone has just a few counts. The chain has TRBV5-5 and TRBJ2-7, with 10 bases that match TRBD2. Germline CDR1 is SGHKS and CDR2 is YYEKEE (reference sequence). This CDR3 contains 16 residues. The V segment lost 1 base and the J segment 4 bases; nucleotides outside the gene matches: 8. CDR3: CASSLRLLAGRYEQYF. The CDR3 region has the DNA TGTGCCAGCAGCTTGCGCCTACTAGCGGGGAGGTACGAGCAGTACTTC.

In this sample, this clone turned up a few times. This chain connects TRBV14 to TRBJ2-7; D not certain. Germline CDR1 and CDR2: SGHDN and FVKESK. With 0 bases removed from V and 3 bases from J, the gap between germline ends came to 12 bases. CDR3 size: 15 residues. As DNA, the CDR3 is TGTGCCAGCAGCCAAGATCCGGGTCTTCTCTACGAGCAGTACTTC. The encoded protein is CASSQDPGLLYEQYF.

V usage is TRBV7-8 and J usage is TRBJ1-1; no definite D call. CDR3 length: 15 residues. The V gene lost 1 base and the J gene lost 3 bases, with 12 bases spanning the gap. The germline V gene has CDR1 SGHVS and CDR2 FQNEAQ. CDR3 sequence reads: CASSLGGRADTEAFF. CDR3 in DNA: TGTGCCAGCAGCTTAGGTGGGAGAGCGGACACTGAAGCTTTCTTT.